Following are 27 T cell receptor beta chains from one sample sequenced in a study of blood T cell repertoires in COVID-19. Assay used: immunoSEQ multiplex PCR; TCRdb lists only in-frame clones, some missing. The sample lists around 300,000 clones, about nine tenths occurring once. The sample taken for sequencing was peripheral blood. The receptors here all came from a man aged 18 to 35 with active or convalescent COVID-19.

The chain uses TRBV6-5 and TRBJ2-7; TRBD1 aligns across 9 bases. This CDR3 has 15 amino acids. Losses at the gene ends were 6 bases for V and 3 bases for J; bases not matched to a gene: 9. Germline CDR1 reads MNHEY; CDR2 reads SVGAGI. The CDR3 sequence is CASSYTGQGYYEQYF. CDR3 nucleotides: TGTGCCAGCAGCTACACGGGACAGGGATACTACGAGCAGTACTTC.

This chain uses TRBV6-5 with TRBJ2-2, with D maybe TRBD1 (5 bases). The CDR3 sequence is 15 residues long. Trimming pared 8 bases from V and 6 bases from J, leaving 19 bases between. Germline V gene sequence: CDR1 MNHEY, CDR2 SVGAGI. The CDR3 reads CASRRQGRKAGELFF. The CDR3 DNA reads TGTGCCAGCCGACGCCAGGGCAGGAAAGCCGGGGAGCTGTTTTTT.

The J gene is TRBJ1-4, the V gene TRBV28, with 7 bases aligning to TRBD1. Trimming took 6 bases from V and 6 from J; bases not matched to a gene: 7. The CDR3 has 14 residues. CDR1 is MDHEN, CDR2 SYDVKM, per germline. For the CDR3, the DNA is TGTGCCAGCAGCAAGGGGGCGCGTCATGAAAAACTGTTTTTT. Amino acids: CASSKGARHEKLFF.

CDR3 amino acids: CASSLPGLDSFTDTQYF. CDR3 sequence (DNA): TGTGCCAGCAGTTTACCGGGTCTCGACAGCTTCACAGATACGCAGTATTTT. V is TRBV28 and J is TRBJ2-3; D is possibly TRBD1 (5 bases). Looked up from germline, CDR1 is MDHEN and CDR2 is SYDVKM. The CDR3 length is 17 residues. With 2 bases removed from V and 2 bases from J, the gap between germline ends came to 17 bases. The full variable domain, rest sourced from reference TRBV28 and TRBJ2-3, is DVKVTQSSRYLVKRTGEKVFLECVQDMDHENMFWYRQDPGLGLRLIYFSYDVKMKEKGDIPEGYSVSREKKERFSLILESASTNQTSMYLCASSLPGLDSFTDTQYFGPGTRLTVL.

The chain couples TRBV12-5 to TRBJ2-7; 7 nucleotides agree with TRBD2. The germline gives CDR1 LGHNT, CDR2 FRNRAP. V gave up 0 bases and J gave up 2 bases; unmatched junction bases: 19. There are 20 residues in the CDR3. The CDR3 protein is CASGLVRVPLGEGLPYEQYF. The CDR3 region has the DNA TGTGCTAGTGGTTTGGTACGGGTCCCCCTTGGGGAGGGCCTCCCCTACGAGCAGTACTTC.

This clone was detected only once. The gene calls are TRBV27 and TRBJ1-6; D gene unclear. The ends were cut back, 5 bases at V and 12 bases at J, with 23 bases in the middle. This CDR3 has 16 residues. Germline CDR1 is MNHEY and CDR2 is SMNVEV (reference sequence). The CDR3 bases are TGTGCCAGCAGTCCAAACTTGGAGGAGATGAATCGACCCCTCCACTTT. Translated, it gives CASSPNLEEMNRPLHF.

This chain connects TRBV4-3 to TRBJ1-2; the match to TRBD1 covers 7 bases. V was pared by 2 bases and J by 4 bases, with 10 bases of the junction left unmatched. The CDR3 runs to 16 residues. Germline assignment: CDR1 LGHNA and CDR2 YSLEER. Here the CDR3 reads CASSQKLDRVGYGYTF. In nucleotides, the CDR3 is TGCGCCAGCAGCCAAAAACTCGACAGGGTAGGCTATGGCTACACCTTC.

This clone was seen once. This chain connects TRBV7-8 to TRBJ2-3; D is perhaps TRBD1 (7 bases). Per the germline V gene, CDR1 is SGHVS and CDR2 is FQNEAQ. The CDR3 is 14 residues long. V gave up 5 bases and J gave up 4 bases, with 13 bases separating them. The CDR3 region is CASSPTGEADTQYF. The CDR3 nucleotides are TGTGCCAGCAGCCCCACAGGGGAGGCAGATACGCAGTATTTT. Variable domain in full (rest from reference TRBV7-8 and TRBJ2-3): GAGVSQSPRYKVAKRGQDVALRCDPISGHVSLFWYQQALGQGPEFLTYFQNEAQLDKSGLPSDRFFAERPEGSVSTLKIQRTQQEDSAVYLCASSPTGEADTQYFGPGTRLTVL.

V and J are TRBV6-5 and TRBJ2-5; D is possibly TRBD1 (5 bases). The germline V and J ends were trimmed by 1 base and 0 bases, with 6 bases remaining between them. Germline-derived CDR1 and CDR2 are MNHEY and SVGAGI. The CDR3 has 14 amino acids. The CDR3 reads CASSYWTNQETQYF. The CDR3 coding sequence is TGTGCCAGCAGTTACTGGACAAACCAAGAGACCCAGTACTTC.

In regard to this clone: A junction boundary mismatches the germline segment, possibly from a read error. The genes are TRBV5-6 and TRBJ1-3, with D perhaps TRBD1 (6 bases). The CDR3 covers 17 residues. The germline CDR1 and CDR2 sequences are SGHDT and YYEEEE. CDR3 protein: CANSLATGSPHGNTIYF. CDR3 coding DNA: TGTGCCAACAGCTTGGCCACAGGGAGTCCCCACGGAAACACCATATATTTT.

This chain uses TRBV5-5 with TRBJ2-3, with 11 bases lining up with TRBD2. J gave up 5 bases and V 7 bases, and 6 bases lay outside the gene matches. Germline assignment: CDR1 SGHKS and CDR2 YYEKEE (reference sequence). There are 14 residues in the CDR3. The CDR3 DNA reads TGTGCCAGCGGTAGCGGGGGGGCCGGAGATACGCAGTATTTT. It translates to CASGSGGAGDTQYF.

The rearrangement joins TRBV9 to TRBJ1-4; a weak D match, TRBD1 (6 bases). This CDR3 region has 15 residues. V was cut by 4 bases and J by 5 bases, with 15 bases left in between. Germline CDR1 reads SGDLS; CDR2 reads YYNGEE. The DNA of the CDR3 is TGTGCCAGCAGCCCACATCAGGGGACAAATGAAAAACTGTTTTTT. Encoded protein: CASSPHQGTNEKLFF.

As regards this clone: In the same sample, other DNA sequences code for this CDR3. The chain combines TRBV5-4 with TRBJ1-6, with 7 nucleotides matching TRBD1. The J segment lost 5 bases and the V segment lost 0 bases, leaving 2 bases of the junction unmatched. This CDR3 is 15 amino acids long. Per the germline V gene, CDR1 is SGHNT and CDR2 is YYREEE (reference sequence). The CDR3 reads CASSLDRGHNSPLHF. The CDR3, as DNA: TGTGCCAGCAGCTTGGACAGGGGACATAATTCACCCCTCCACTTT. Complete variable domain (other parts from reference TRBV5-4 and TRBJ1-6): ETGVTQSPTHLIKTRGQQVTLRCSSQSGHNTVSWYQQALGQGPQFIFQYYREEENGRGNFPPRFSGLQFPNYSSELNVNALELDDSALYLCASSLDRGHNSPLHFGNGTRLTVT.

The V gene is TRBV11-2, the J gene TRBJ1-2; D not resolved. Germline V gene data show CDR1 as SGHAT and CDR2 as FQNNGV. The CDR3 has 13 residues. V shed 5 bases and J shed 0 bases, with 7 bases lying between them. CDR3 nucleotide sequence: TGTGCCAGCAGCGCAGACACTAACTATGGCTACACCTTC. Its translation is CASSADTNYGYTF.

The gene calls are TRBV18 and TRBJ2-7; tentative D call: TRBD1 (5 bases). CDR1 KGHSH and CDR2 LQKENI come from the germline V gene. Trimming took 3 bases from V and 3 from J, leaving 12 bases between them. The CDR3 runs to 14 residues. CDR3 protein: CASSPRDRHYEQYF. The DNA of the CDR3 is TGTGCCAGCTCACCGCGAGACAGACACTACGAGCAGTACTTC.

V gene TRBV7-9 combines with J gene TRBJ2-3; perhaps TRBD2 as D (6 bases). The CDR3 runs 13 residues. V was cut by 1 base and J by 4 bases, with 6 bases left in between. Germline CDR1 SEHNR, CDR2 FQNEAQ (reference sequence). The CDR3 is CASSLGGADTQYF. CDR3 DNA sequence: TGTGCCAGCAGCTTAGGGGGGGCAGATACGCAGTATTTT.

V usage is TRBV5-1 and J usage is TRBJ1-1, with 7 nucleotides matching TRBD1. Per the germline V gene, CDR1 is SGHRS and CDR2 is YFSETQ. The CDR3 consists of 16 residues. The ends lost 0 bases at V and 1 base at J; junction bases unmatched: 6. The CDR3 loop is CASSLAVGQPNTEAFF. The CDR3 DNA is TGCGCCAGCAGCTTGGCCGTGGGACAGCCGAACACTGAAGCTTTCTTT.

This clone was seen just once. The rearrangement links TRBV5-1 to TRBJ1-1; maybe TRBD1 (5 bases). Trimming took 3 bases from V and 2 from J, leaving 11 bases between them. The CDR3 is 14 amino acids. Germline CDR1 SGHRS, CDR2 YFSETQ. CDR3 amino acids: CASSSTVPNTEAFF. The CDR3, as DNA: TGCGCCAGCAGCTCGACAGTACCTAACACTGAAGCTTTCTTT.

This chain connects TRBV11-2 to TRBJ1-1; no clear D gene. CDR1 SGHAT and CDR2 FQNNGV come from the germline V gene. V was trimmed by 10 bases and J by 1 base, leaving 10 bases between them. This CDR3 contains 12 residues. Here the CDR3 DNA reads TGTGCCACCACGGGAGGGAACACTGAAGCTTTCTTT. Its translation is CATTGGNTEAFF.

The sample holds one count of this clone. V usage is TRBV18 and J usage is TRBJ1-4, with TRBD1 identical over 7 bases. Germline CDR1 and CDR2: KGHSH and LQKENI. The V and J ends lost 1 base and 6 bases, in that order; junction bases with no gene match: 8. The length of the CDR3 is 16 residues. CDR3 sequence: CASSPLGTESYEKLFF. The CDR3, as DNA: TGTGCCAGCTCACCACTTGGGACAGAGTCGTATGAAAAACTGTTTTTT.

This chain joins TRBV5-1 and TRBJ2-3; D is ambiguous. The germline gives CDR1 SGHRS, CDR2 YFSETQ. V lost 1 base and J 1 base, leaving 10 bases between the germline ends. The CDR3 sequence is 15 residues long. CDR3 sequence (DNA): TGCGCCAGCAGCTTGCCTAGTGCTGGCACAGATACGCAGTATTTT. Its translation is CASSLPSAGTDTQYF.

Concerning this clone: Lacking the conserved final phenylalanine or tryptophan, this CDR3 likely reflects a read error. It is unclear where the CDR3 begins or ends on the DNA, so no DNA is shown, and the CDR3 is as TCRdb lists it. The CDR3 region is CSAWGRALDRI. The chain recombines TRBV20-1 with TRBJ2-7; the table's D call TRBD2 went unverified against the DNA. CDR1 and CDR2 (germline): DFQATT, SNEGSKA (reference sequence). The CDR3 is made up of 11 amino acids, end residues included.

This clone has a handful of counts. The chain recombines TRBV28 with TRBJ1-2; 9 nucleotides line up with TRBD1. Looked up from germline, CDR1 is MDHEN and CDR2 is SYDVKM. The ends lost 2 bases at V and 3 bases at J; junction bases unmatched: 10. The CDR3 consists of 17 residues. The CDR3 protein is CASSLISPGQGDYGYTF. CDR3 DNA: TGTGCCAGCAGTTTAATATCTCCGGGACAGGGAGACTATGGCTACACCTTC.

The count of this clone is one. The V call is TRBV7-8, the J call TRBJ2-5, with a possible D match to TRBD2 (5 bases). Trimming removed 1 base at V and 5 bases at J, with 11 bases between. This CDR3 has 14 amino acids. Germline V CDR1 and CDR2: SGHVS, FQNEAQ. For the CDR3, the DNA is TGTGCCAGCAGCTTAGGAGGGAGCTGGGAGACCCAGTACTTC. This gives the protein CASSLGGSWETQYF.

The V call is TRBV24-1, the J call TRBJ2-5; D might be TRBD1 (6 bases). Germline V lookup: CDR1 KGHDR, CDR2 SFDVKD. V dropped 4 bases and J dropped 4 bases, with 15 bases sitting between them. The CDR3 has 15 residues. CDR3 in amino acids: CATSDPGAGGETQYF. CDR3 coding DNA: TGTGCCACCAGTGACCCAGGGGCCGGTGGAGAGACCCAGTACTTC.

The chain recombines TRBV6-8 with TRBJ1-1, with no clear D. Germline CDR1 is MNHGY and CDR2 is SAAAGT. The CDR3 consists of 18 residues. The germline V and J ends were trimmed by 9 bases and 3 bases, with 29 bases remaining between them. The CDR3 DNA reads TGTGCCAGAGAAGACGGACTCTACCCTCTCAGGCGGGACACTGAAGCTTTCTTT. As protein: CAREDGLYPLRRDTEAFF.

This clone was seen more than once but under ten times. The same CDR3 can be traced to other DNA sequences in this sample. The V gene is TRBV9, the J gene TRBJ2-7, with D perhaps matching TRBD2 (6 bases). The CDR3 extends over 12 amino acids. Trimming cost V 4 bases and J 3 bases, with 8 bases left between them. From germline, CDR1 is SGDLS and CDR2 YYNGEE. The CDR3 DNA is TGTGCCAGCAGCCCCGGGGGCTACGAGCAGTACTTC. Its translation: CASSPGGYEQYF.